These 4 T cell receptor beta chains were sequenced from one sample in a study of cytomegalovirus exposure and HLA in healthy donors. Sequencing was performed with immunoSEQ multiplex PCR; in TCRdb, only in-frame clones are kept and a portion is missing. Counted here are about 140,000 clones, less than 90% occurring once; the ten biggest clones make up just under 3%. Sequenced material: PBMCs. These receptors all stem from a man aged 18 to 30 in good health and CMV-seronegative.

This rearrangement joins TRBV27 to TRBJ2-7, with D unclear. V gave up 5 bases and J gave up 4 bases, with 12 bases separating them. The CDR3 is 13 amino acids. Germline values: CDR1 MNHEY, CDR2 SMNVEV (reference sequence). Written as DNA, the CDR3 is TGTGCCAGCAGTCCCTACCCCCTTTACGAGCAGTACTTC. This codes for CASSPYPLYEQYF.

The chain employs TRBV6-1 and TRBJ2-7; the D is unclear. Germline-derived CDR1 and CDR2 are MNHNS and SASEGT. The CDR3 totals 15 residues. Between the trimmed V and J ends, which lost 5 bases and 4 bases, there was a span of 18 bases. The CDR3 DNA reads TGTGCCAGCAGTTCTCCCGACTCGGTTATTTACGAGCAGTACTTC. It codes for CASSSPDSVIYEQYF.

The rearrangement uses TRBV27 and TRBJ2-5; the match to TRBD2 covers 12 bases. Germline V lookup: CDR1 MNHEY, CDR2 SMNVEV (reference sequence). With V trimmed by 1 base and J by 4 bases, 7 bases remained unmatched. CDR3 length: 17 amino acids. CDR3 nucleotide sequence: TGTGCCAGCAGTTTATTAGCTAGCGGGGGGGCTTTAGAGACCCAGTACTTC. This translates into CASSLLASGGALETQYF.

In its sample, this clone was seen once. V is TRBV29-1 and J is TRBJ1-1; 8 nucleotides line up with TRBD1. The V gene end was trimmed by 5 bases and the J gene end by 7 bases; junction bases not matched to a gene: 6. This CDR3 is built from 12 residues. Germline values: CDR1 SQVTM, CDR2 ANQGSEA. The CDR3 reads CSVHQGAFEAFF. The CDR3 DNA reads TGCAGCGTTCATCAGGGGGCCTTTGAAGCTTTCTTT.